The subject of this entry is one TCR beta chain. Its antigen is still unknown. No much larger clone exists at a distance of one base, and base qualities are not known. Other DNA sequences in the sample encode the same CDR3. CDR1 and CDR2 are drawn from the germline V gene (reference sequence): MNHNY, SVGAGI. The CDR3 starts with the cysteine, ends with the phenylalanine, and has 14 residues. The read is trimmed to its CDR3 DNA, 42 bases read in frame from base 1. From V the trimming removes 7 bases and from J it removes 4 bases, while the gene matches leave 6 bases of the junction unaccounted for. The sample's treatment or condition, from its label and the paper: AdE1-LMPpoly-expanded autologous EBV-specific T-cell therapy followed by anti-PD-1 nivolumab. This specimen comes from a study of EBV T-cell therapy then PD-1 blockade in nasopharyngeal carcinoma (dated by TCRdb to the early 2020s). The Qiagen DNeasy Kit was used to extract genomic DNA from the sorted cells. Deep sequencing of the TCR beta chain was done on the immunoSEQ platform. The study's processing was this. Repertoire data analysis was performed with the immunoSEQ Analyzer software. This is the immuneACCESS table as TCRdb keeps it, with only in-frame sequences that have V and J called. A part of the clones is gone; compared with another copy, unresolved V genes explain less than half, and the rest is unexplained. V and J calls and clone size are those listed in that table; D and trimming were worked out from the DNA. The sample table shows roughly 20,000 clones, and around 82% are seen once. The ten largest make up 31% of the sample.

The starting material was CD8+ T cells from blood, obtained around day 30 from a patient whose treatment included autologous EBV-specific T cells and nivolumab. This clonotype was obtained from a man aged 40-55 years with nasopharyngeal carcinoma. The chain joins TRBV6-6 to TRBJ1-5; the central 8 bases match TRBD1. The DNA sequence follows: TGTGCCAGCAACGACAGGGGTTCAAATCAGCCCCAGCATTTT. It translates to CASNDRGSNQPQHF.